The 31 T cell receptor beta chains listed next were all sequenced from one sample in a study of T cells in Graves' hyperthyroidism and ophthalmopathy. Researchers took RNA transcripts and amplified the TCR beta CDR3 regions from them. The study used the HTBI primer set for a first-round RT-PCR of the TCR CDR3. Via MiXCR, TCRdb re-called the multiplex PCR reads, giving one row per CDR3 protein. The data contain about 340,000 distinct CDR3 sequences, roughly 21% of them singletons. Sequences were obtained from blood. All receptors come from a woman in her 50s with Graves' hyperthyroidism.

This clonotype was counted at least ten times. The rearrangement links TRBV7-8 to TRBJ2-2; D might be TRBD1 (6 bases). The V end lost 5 bases, the J end lost 8 bases, and 18 bases lay between the germline ends. Germline V gene lookup returns CDR1 SGHVS and CDR2 FQNEAQ. The CDR3 extends over 15 amino acids. In DNA form, the CDR3 reads TGTGCCAGCAGCCCGCTTACAGGGTTGGGGGGGGAGCTGTTTTTT. As protein: CASSPLTGLGGELFF. Full variable domain (missing parts from reference TRBV7-8 and TRBJ2-2): GAGVSQSPRYKVAKRGQDVALRCDPISGHVSLFWYQQALGQGPEFLTYFQNEAQLDKSGLPSDRFFAERPEGSVSTLKIQRTQQEDSAVYLCASSPLTGLGGELFFGEGSRLTVL.

This clonotype occurred a few times. The V gene is TRBV12-3 or TRBV12-4, the J gene TRBJ1-2; D is unresolved. The CDR3 consists of 13 residues. The germline V and J ends were trimmed by 6 bases and 7 bases, with 15 bases remaining between them. The CDR3 is CASSRDGSTGYTF. The DNA for the CDR3 is TGTGCCAGCAGCCGCGACGGATCAACTGGCTACACCTTC.

The chain recombines TRBV7-3 with TRBJ2-1, with TRBD2 matching 13 bases. CDR3 length: 18 amino acids. The germline gives CDR1 SGHTA, CDR2 FQGTGA. V shed 5 bases, J shed 9 bases, and the junction held 16 bases outside the gene matches. Written as DNA, the CDR3 is TGTGCCAGCAGCGCACTAGCGGGAGGGCCGGGAACCGGGGGTGAGCAGTTCTTC. Translation: CASSALAGGPGTGGEQFF.

There are many counts of this clonotype. The gene calls are TRBV14 and TRBJ2-2; 8 bases are shared with TRBD2. Germline CDR1 SGHDN, CDR2 FVKESK. CDR3 length: 18 residues. The V and J ends lost 1 base and 3 bases, in that order; junction bases with no gene match: 10. Here the CDR3 reads CASSQVSAAGAYTGELFF. CDR3 nucleotides: TGTGCCAGCAGCCAAGTGTCAGCAGCGGGGGCTTACACCGGGGAGCTGTTTTTT. The variable domain in full, with the rest retrieved from reference TRBV14 and TRBJ2-2, is EAGVTQFPSHSVIEKGQTVTLRCDPISGHDNLYWYRRVMGKEIKFLLHFVKESKQDESGMPNNRFLAERTGGTYSTLKVQPAELEDSGVYFCASSQVSAAGAYTGELFFGEGSRLTVL.

Many counts were recorded for this clonotype. This sequence joins TRBV14 and TRBJ2-3; D assignment may be TRBD1 or TRBD2 (5 bases each). Trimming pared 5 bases from V and 2 bases from J, leaving 20 bases between. There are 17 residues in the CDR3. Per germline, CDR1 SGHDN and CDR2 FVKESK. The CDR3 sequence: CASSYAYWGGTTDTQYF. CDR3 nucleotide sequence: TGTGCCAGCAGCTACGCTTATTGGGGTGGGACCACAGATACGCAGTATTTT.

The chain combines TRBV5-6 with TRBJ1-1, with D unresolved. Germline-derived CDR1 and CDR2 are SGHDT and YYEEEE. V was cut by 2 bases and J by 3 bases, with 8 bases left in between. The CDR3 is 13 residues long. The CDR3 here is CASSLQLYTEAFF. CDR3 bases: TGTGCCAGCAGCTTACAGCTTTACACTGAAGCTTTCTTT.

This clonotype was observed many times. This chain uses TRBV20-1 with TRBJ2-7; 11 nucleotides agree with TRBD2. The J segment lost 7 bases and the V segment lost 5 bases, leaving 13 bases of the junction unmatched. Per germline, CDR1 DFQATT and CDR2 SNEGSKA (reference sequence). This CDR3 spans 15 amino acids. For the CDR3, the DNA is TGCAGTGCTGACTCTTCACTAGCGGGAGAACGAGAGCAGTACTTC. Amino acids: CSADSSLAGEREQYF.

This clonotype has just a few counts. The CDR3 bases are TGTGCCAGCAGCGTAGTAGGGGGGACTAGCGGGGCTTACAATGAGCAGTTCTTC. Amino acids: CASSVVGGTSGAYNEQFF. The gene calls are TRBV9 and TRBJ2-1; 13 bases fit TRBD2. The CDR3 consists of 18 residues. Germline V CDR1 and CDR2: SGDLS, YYNGEE. Trimming removed 0 bases from V and 4 bases from J; junction bases left unmatched: 7. Combining the CDR3 with reference TRBV9 and TRBJ2-1 gives the whole variable domain DSGVTQTPKHLITATGQRVTLRCSPRSGDLSVYWYQQSLDQGLQFLIQYYNGEERAKGNILERFSAQQFPDLHSELNLSSLELGDSALYFCASSVVGGTSGAYNEQFFGPGTRLTVL.

This clonotype was detected many times. The chain employs TRBV11-2 and TRBJ2-5, with D hard to call. The CDR3 has 14 residues. V lost 5 bases and J lost 0, with 10 bases in between. CDR1 SGHAT and CDR2 FQNNGV come from the germline V gene. As DNA, the CDR3 is TGTGCCAGCAGCGCGACAACAAACCAAGAGACCCAGTACTTC. Translating gives CASSATTNQETQYF.

This clonotype was seen many times. The V call is TRBV5-6, the J call TRBJ2-5; TRBD2 aligns across 9 bases. The CDR3 length is 14 residues. With V trimmed by 4 bases and J by 5 bases, 6 bases remained unmatched. Germline CDR1 is SGHDT and CDR2 is YYEEEE. Here the CDR3 DNA reads TGTGCCAGCAGCCAAGCGGGGGGTCGGGAGACCCAGTACTTC. Translated: CASSQAGGRETQYF.

This clonotype was seen at least ten times. CDR3 residues: CASSLSEYNEQFF. The DNA of the CDR3 is TGCGCCAGCAGCTTGTCAGAGTACAATGAGCAGTTCTTC. The V gene is TRBV5-1, the J gene TRBJ2-1; D is undetermined. V was pared by 1 base and J by 4 bases, with 6 bases between. Germline V gene sequence: CDR1 SGHRS, CDR2 YFSETQ. The CDR3 sequence is 13 residues long. Together with reference TRBV5-1 and TRBJ2-1, the CDR3 gives the full variable domain: KAGVTQTPRYLIKTRGQQVTLSCSPISGHRSVSWYQQTPGQGLQFLFEYFSETQRNKGNFPGRFSGRQFSNSRSEMNVSTLELGDSALYLCASSLSEYNEQFFGPGTRLTVL.

This clonotype was observed many times. The chain couples TRBV7-3 to TRBJ2-3; tentative D call: TRBD2 (7 bases). This CDR3 spans 18 amino acids. Trimming left V 4 bases short and J 5 bases short, with 25 bases between. Germline CDR1 reads SGHTA; CDR2 reads FQGTGA. The CDR3 sequence is CASSYKGVGGGLGDTQYF. The CDR3 bases are TGTGCCAGCAGCTACAAAGGTGTGGGAGGGGGGTTAGGAGATACGCAGTATTTT.

V and J are TRBV6-1 and TRBJ1-6; a weak D match, TRBD1 (6 bases). V lost 7 bases and J lost 6, with 16 bases in between. The CDR3 consists of 15 residues. Germline V CDR1 and CDR2: MNHNS, SASEGT. The CDR3 region is CASIQPGGANSPLHF. Here the CDR3 DNA reads TGTGCCAGCATTCAACCGGGGGGGGCTAATTCACCCCTCCACTTT.

The table lists this clonotype with many counts. V and J are TRBV9 and TRBJ2-1; 10 bases are a match to TRBD2. The J segment lost 3 bases and the V segment lost 0 bases, leaving 9 bases of the junction unmatched. The CDR3 is 18 amino acids. CDR1 SGDLS and CDR2 YYNGEE come from the germline V gene. The CDR3 sequence: CASSVAGGTSVSYNEQFF. The CDR3 DNA follows: TGTGCCAGCAGCGTAGCCGGAGGGACTAGCGTAAGCTACAATGAGCAGTTCTTC.

This chain joins TRBV7-3 and TRBJ1-2; 9 positions match TRBD1. Germline V gene sequence: CDR1 SGHTA, CDR2 FQGTGA. There are 13 residues in the CDR3. The J segment lost 8 bases and the V segment lost 5 bases, leaving 6 bases of the junction unmatched. In DNA, the CDR3 is TGTGCCAGCAGCGCTCGGACAGGGGAAGGCTACACCTTC. Its translation is CASSARTGEGYTF.

This clonotype was observed at least ten times. This sequence joins TRBV15 and TRBJ2-7, with 8 bases lining up with TRBD1. CDR3 length equals 15 residues. Germline CDR1 LNHNV, CDR2 YYDKDF (reference sequence). V was pared by 3 bases and J by 2 bases, with 6 bases of the junction left unmatched. The CDR3 reads CATSSGTGAAYEQYF. The DNA of the CDR3 is TGTGCCACCAGCAGCGGGACAGGAGCTGCCTACGAGCAGTACTTC. Based on the CDR3 plus reference TRBV15 and TRBJ2-7, the full variable domain is DAMVIQNPRYQVTQFGKPVTLSCSQTLNHNVMYWYQQKSSQAPKLLFHYYDKDFNNEADTPDNFQSRRPNTSFCFLDIRSPGLGDTAMYLCATSSGTGAAYEQYFGPGTRLTVT.

This sequence joins TRBV27 and TRBJ2-1; tentative D call: TRBD1 (5 bases). Trimming shortened V by 7 bases and J by 2 bases, and 12 bases separated the two germline ends. CDR3 length equals 14 residues. Germline CDR1 and CDR2: MNHEY and SMNVEV (reference sequence). CDR3 sequence: CASTTPGTYNEQFF. CDR3 DNA sequence: TGTGCCAGCACGACCCCAGGGACCTACAATGAGCAGTTCTTC.

This clonotype was seen repeatedly, ten times or more. The rearrangement links TRBV6-2 or TRBV6-3 to TRBJ2-1, with D perhaps TRBD2 (5 bases). The ends were cut back, 10 bases at V and 0 bases at J, with 13 bases in the middle. This CDR3 has 14 residues. Germline V gene lookup returns CDR1 MNHEY and CDR2 SVGEGT. DNA of the CDR3: TGTGCCACCGGCGGGTCTAGCTCCTACAATGAGCAGTTCTTC. It codes for CATGGSSSYNEQFF.

The genes are TRBV20-1 and TRBJ1-1; TRBD1 aligns across 9 bases. The germline gives CDR1 DFQATT, CDR2 SNEGSKA (reference sequence). V lost 0 bases to trimming and J lost 1 base; unmatched junction nucleotides: 6. CDR3 length: 16 residues. CDR3 amino acids: CSARDVRTGANTEAFF. The CDR3 DNA follows: TGCAGTGCTAGAGATGTCAGGACAGGGGCGAACACTGAAGCTTTCTTT.

This clonotype appeared a few times. J is TRBJ1-4 and V is TRBV20-1; 7 nucleotides line up with TRBD1. V shed 0 bases, J shed 5 bases, and the junction held 0 bases outside the gene matches. This CDR3 spans 13 amino acids. The germline CDR1 and CDR2 sequences are DFQATT and SNEGSKA (reference sequence). CDR3 loop: CSAREGQNEKLFF. The CDR3 region has the DNA TGCAGTGCTAGAGAGGGACAGAATGAAAAACTGTTTTTT.

This clonotype was recorded many times. This chain uses TRBV28 with TRBJ2-7; D is uncertain. Germline lookup yields CDR1 MDHEN and CDR2 SYDVKM. The V gene lost 5 bases and the J gene lost 5 bases, with 13 bases spanning the gap. This CDR3 has 13 residues. The CDR3 DNA sequence: TGTGCCAGCAGTAGGGTCAGCCGGAACGAGCAGTACTTC. Protein sequence: CASSRVSRNEQYF.

The gene calls are TRBV18 and TRBJ2-5; 10 bases are shared with TRBD2. Trimming removed 0 bases from V and 5 bases from J; junction bases left unmatched: 6. Germline lookup yields CDR1 KGHSH and CDR2 LQKENI. This CDR3 contains 16 residues. The CDR3 is CASSPPASGSPETQYF. For the CDR3, the DNA is TGTGCCAGCTCACCACCGGCTAGCGGGAGCCCTGAGACCCAGTACTTC.

The chain carries TRBV7-3 and TRBJ2-5; TRBD1 or TRBD2 may be the D gene (5 bases each). The CDR3 is 20 residues long. Germline-derived CDR1 and CDR2 are SGHTA and FQGTGA. V was clipped by 2 bases and J by 0 bases, with 25 bases between them. Here the CDR3 DNA reads TGTGCCAGCAGCTTACTGGGACCGACAATCTCTAAGGGGTACCAAGAGACCCAGTACTTC. This gives the protein CASSLLGPTISKGYQETQYF.

The V gene is TRBV20-1, the J gene TRBJ2-7; TRBD1 agrees at 9 bases. V dropped 6 bases and J dropped 9; count of bases not matched to a gene: 15. CDR3 size: 14 residues. The germline gives CDR1 DFQATT, CDR2 SNEGSKA (reference sequence). CDR3 amino acids: CSAISTTQGAGQYF. The CDR3, as DNA: TGCAGTGCCATTAGTACTACACAGGGGGCGGGGCAGTACTTC.

In its sample, this clonotype was seen many times. The chain joins TRBV20-1 to TRBJ2-3; D remains unclear. Germline V gene lookup returns CDR1 DFQATT and CDR2 SNEGSKA (reference sequence). Trimming left V 5 bases short and J 0 bases short, with 12 bases between. The length of the CDR3 is 14 residues. CDR3 in amino acids: CSAPRAGSTDTQYF. The CDR3 nucleotides read TGCAGTGCTCCCCGGGCCGGGAGCACAGATACGCAGTATTTT.

The chain combines TRBV3-1 with TRBJ1-1; 8 nucleotides align to TRBD1. Germline loops: CDR1 LGHDT, CDR2 YNNKEL (reference sequence). Trimming at V came to 4 bases and at J to 4 bases, leaving 8 bases not matched to a gene. The CDR3 length is 15 residues. The CDR3 here is CASSPSLTGGTEAFF. The CDR3 nucleotides read TGTGCCAGCAGCCCAAGTCTAACAGGGGGCACTGAAGCTTTCTTT.

This clonotype occurred many times. The chain combines TRBV7-9 with TRBJ2-1, with TRBD1 identical over 7 bases. V trimming: 6 bases; J trimming: 0 bases; junction bases outside the gene matches: 2. This CDR3 spans 14 amino acids. CDR1 is SEHNR and CDR2 is FQNEAQ in the germline V gene (reference sequence). The CDR3 protein is CASRGQDSYNEQFF. CDR3 coding DNA: TGTGCCAGCAGAGGACAGGACTCCTACAATGAGCAGTTCTTC.

The chain is built from TRBV9 and TRBJ2-1; 12 positions agree with TRBD2. V shed 1 base and J 9 bases; nucleotides not matched to a gene: 8. Germline V gene sequence: CDR1 SGDLS, CDR2 YYNGEE. CDR3 size: 16 residues. The CDR3 DNA reads as TGTGCCAGCAGCGTACTGACTAGCGGGAGATACGGTGAGCAGTTCTTC. Amino acid sequence: CASSVLTSGRYGEQFF.

This clonotype was seen a few times. This chain links TRBV20-1 with TRBJ2-1; tentative D call: TRBD2 (5 bases). Trimming took off 3 bases at V and 13 bases at J, with 10 bases between the two ends. This CDR3 region has 10 residues. Germline V gives CDR1 DFQATT, CDR2 SNEGSKA (reference sequence). CDR3 sequence: CSARGSRQFF. CDR3 DNA: TGCAGTGCTAGGGGGAGCCGACAGTTCTTC.

The V gene is TRBV2, the J gene TRBJ1-5, with D uncertain. Germline V CDR1 and CDR2: SNHLY, FYNNEI. CDR3 length: 14 residues. Between the trimmed V and J ends, which lost 4 bases and 8 bases, there was a span of 15 bases. The CDR3 loop reads CASSATNGLKPQHF. In DNA, the CDR3 is TGTGCCAGCAGTGCTACAAATGGATTGAAGCCCCAGCATTTT.

This clonotype was detected many times. The V and J genes are TRBV19 and TRBJ2-4, with a weak D call TRBD1 (6 bases). The CDR3 contains 16 residues. V dropped 4 bases and J dropped 0 bases, with 13 bases sitting between them. From germline, CDR1 is LNHDA and CDR2 SQIVND (reference sequence). CDR3 residues: CASSTTGLLAKNIQYF. CDR3 coding DNA: TGTGCCAGTAGTACAACAGGGTTGCTAGCCAAAAACATTCAGTACTTC.